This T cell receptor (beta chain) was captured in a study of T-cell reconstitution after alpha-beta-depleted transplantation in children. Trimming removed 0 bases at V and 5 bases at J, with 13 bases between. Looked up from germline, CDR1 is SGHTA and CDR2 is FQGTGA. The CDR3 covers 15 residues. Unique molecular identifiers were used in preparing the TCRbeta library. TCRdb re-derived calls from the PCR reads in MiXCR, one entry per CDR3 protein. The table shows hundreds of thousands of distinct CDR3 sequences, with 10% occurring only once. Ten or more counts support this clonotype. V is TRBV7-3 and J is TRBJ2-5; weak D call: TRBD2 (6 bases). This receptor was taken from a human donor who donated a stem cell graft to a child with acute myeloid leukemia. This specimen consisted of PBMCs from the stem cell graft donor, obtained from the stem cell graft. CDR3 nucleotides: TGTGCCAGCAGCTTAACCCCGGGACTTTTCGAGACCCAGTACTTC. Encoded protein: CASSLTPGLFETQYF.